A selection of T cell receptor beta chains follows, all from one sample in a study of cytomegalovirus exposure and HLA in healthy donors. The method was immunoSEQ multiplex PCR; TCRdb's version includes in-frame clones alone and lacks a portion of them. The sample carries approximately 250,000 clones, roughly 81% recorded once. Sequences were obtained from PBMCs. The receptors stem from a girl aged 2 to 10 in good health and CMV-seronegative. Both conserved end residues are part of each CDR3. The D gene is left open where the match is weak. Rows may omit the clone size; those that give it use once, few, many or a size class.

CDR3aa	CDR3nt	v_gene	abundance	j_gene	d_gene
CASSANQPTGPSWKPQHF	TGCGCCAGCAGCGCCAACCAACCGACAGGGCCGAGTTGGAAGCCCCAGCATTTT	TRBV5-1	NA	TRBJ1-5	TRBD1
CATSTGSSYEQYF	TGTGCCACCTCGACAGGGTCGTCCTACGAGCAGTACTTC	TRBV2	NA	TRBJ2-7	TRBD1
CASSVTGSGANVLTF	TGTGCCAGCAGCGTCACAGGGTCTGGGGCCAACGTCCTGACTTTC	TRBV5-4	NA	TRBJ2-6	NA
CASGGETQYF	TGTGCCAGCGGGGGGGAGACCCAGTACTTC	TRBV7-8	NA	TRBJ2-5	NA
CASKHTGLTEAFF	TGTGCCAGCAAGCACACAGGCCTCACTGAAGCTTTCTTT	TRBV27	NA	TRBJ1-1	NA
CASSSTSNRASLNNYGYTF	TGTGCCAGCAGCTCCACTTCAAACAGGGCCTCTCTCAATAACTATGGCTACACCTTC	TRBV7-9	NA	TRBJ1-2	NA
CASSVGGGVSTDTQYF	TGTGCCAGCAGCGTAGGGGGCGGGGTAAGCACAGATACGCAGTATTTT	TRBV9	NA	TRBJ2-3	NA
CASSFRAGTGNTIYF	TGTGCCAGCAGCTTTAGGGCAGGGACTGGAAACACCATATATTTT	TRBV11-2	NA	TRBJ1-3	NA
CASTSGAPQETQYF	TGTGCCAGCACCAGCGGGGCCCCCCAAGAGACCCAGTACTTC	TRBV6-1	NA	TRBJ2-5	TRBD2
CASSLLRLEPYEQYF	TGTGCCAGCAGCCTCCTCCGACTGGAGCCCTACGAGCAGTACTTC	TRBV11-3	NA	TRBJ2-7	NA
CSVGNRVPGTGELFF	TGCAGCGTGGGGAACAGGGTCCCGGGTACCGGGGAGCTGTTTTTT	TRBV29-1	once	TRBJ2-2	NA
CASSQGTGAEAFF	TGTGCCAGCTCACAGGGAACAGGCGCCGAAGCTTTCTTT	TRBV18	NA	TRBJ1-1	NA
CASSPEGAGTEAFF	TGTGCCAGCTCACCCGAGGGGGCAGGCACTGAAGCTTTCTTT	TRBV18	once	TRBJ1-1	TRBD1
CASSPASGNTDTQYF	TGTGCCAGCAGTCCCGCTAGCGGTAACACAGATACGCAGTATTTT	TRBV7-2	few	TRBJ2-3	TRBD2
CATSRYSGTYNEQFF	TGTGCCACCAGCAGATATAGCGGGACATACAATGAGCAGTTCTTC	TRBV15	NA	TRBJ2-1	TRBD2
CASSFDRTTYEQYF	TGTGCCAGCAGCTTCGACAGGACCACCTACGAGCAGTACTTC	TRBV11-1	NA	TRBJ2-7	NA
CASSEQGNYGYTF	TGTGCCAGCAGTGAACAGGGAAACTATGGCTACACCTTC	TRBV6-1	NA	TRBJ1-2	NA
CASSQDDGRRERSYEQYF	TGCGCCAGCAGCCAAGACGATGGGCGGCGGGAGCGCTCCTACGAGCAGTACTTC	TRBV4-1	NA	TRBJ2-7	TRBD2
CASSPQVPYGYTF	TGTGCCAGCAGCCCCCAGGTGCCCTATGGCTACACCTTC	TRBV27	NA	TRBJ1-2	NA
CASSLGEDYNEQFF	TGCGCCAGCAGCTTGGGGGAGGATTACAATGAGCAGTTCTTC	TRBV5-1	NA	TRBJ2-1	NA
CACSSASTRNEKLFF	TGTGCCTGTTCCAGCGCAAGTACGAGGAATGAAAAACTGTTTTTT	TRBV30	NA	TRBJ1-4	NA
CASSATGYQPQHF	TGTGCCAGCAGTGCGACAGGGTACCAGCCCCAGCATTTT	TRBV6-6	few	TRBJ1-5	TRBD1